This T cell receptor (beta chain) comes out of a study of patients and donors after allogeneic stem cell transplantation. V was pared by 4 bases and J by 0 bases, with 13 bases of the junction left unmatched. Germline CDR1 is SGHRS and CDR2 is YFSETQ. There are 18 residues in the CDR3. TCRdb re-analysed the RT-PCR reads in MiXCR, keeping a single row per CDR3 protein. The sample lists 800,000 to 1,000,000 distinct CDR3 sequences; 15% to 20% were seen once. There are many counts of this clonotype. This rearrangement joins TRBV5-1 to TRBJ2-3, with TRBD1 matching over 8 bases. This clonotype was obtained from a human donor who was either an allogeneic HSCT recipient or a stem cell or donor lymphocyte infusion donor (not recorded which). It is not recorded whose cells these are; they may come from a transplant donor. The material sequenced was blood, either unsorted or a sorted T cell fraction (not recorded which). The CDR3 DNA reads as TGCGCCAGCAGCCGCCATAGAGACAGGGGATTTAGCACAGATACGCAGTATTTT. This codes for CASSRHRDRGFSTDTQYF.